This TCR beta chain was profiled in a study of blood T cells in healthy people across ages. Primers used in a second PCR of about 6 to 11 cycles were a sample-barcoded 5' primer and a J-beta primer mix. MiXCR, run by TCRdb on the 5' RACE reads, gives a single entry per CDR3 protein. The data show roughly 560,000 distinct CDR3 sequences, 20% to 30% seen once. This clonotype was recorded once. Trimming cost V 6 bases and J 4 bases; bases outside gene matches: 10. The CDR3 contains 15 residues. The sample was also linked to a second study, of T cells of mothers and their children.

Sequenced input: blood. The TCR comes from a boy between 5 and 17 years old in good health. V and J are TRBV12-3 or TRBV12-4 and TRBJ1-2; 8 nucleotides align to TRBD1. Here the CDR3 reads CASSLDRGRAYGYTF. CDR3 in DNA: TGTGCCAGCAGCCTCGACAGGGGCAGGGCCTATGGCTACACCTTC.